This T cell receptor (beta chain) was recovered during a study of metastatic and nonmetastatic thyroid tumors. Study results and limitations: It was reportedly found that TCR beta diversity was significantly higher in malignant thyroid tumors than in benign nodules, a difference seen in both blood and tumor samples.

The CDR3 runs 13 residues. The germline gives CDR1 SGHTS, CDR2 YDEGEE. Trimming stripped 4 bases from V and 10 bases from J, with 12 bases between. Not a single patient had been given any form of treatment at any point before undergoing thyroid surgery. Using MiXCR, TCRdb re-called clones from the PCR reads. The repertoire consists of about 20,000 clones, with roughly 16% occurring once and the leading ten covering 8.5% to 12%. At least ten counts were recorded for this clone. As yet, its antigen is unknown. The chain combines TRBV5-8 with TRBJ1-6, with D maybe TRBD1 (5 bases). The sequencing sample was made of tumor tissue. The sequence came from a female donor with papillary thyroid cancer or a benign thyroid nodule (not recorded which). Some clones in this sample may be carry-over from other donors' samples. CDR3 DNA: TGTGCCAGCAGCGCCAGGGAGAAATCACCCCTCCACTTT. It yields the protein CASSAREKSPLHF.